This T cell receptor (beta chain) originates from a study of vaccination effects on CD4 cells after COVID-19. Data came from immunoSEQ multiplex PCR; TCRdb stores just in-frame clones and leaves some out. The profile shows about 22,000 clones, roughly 72% of them singletons. The CDR3 is 16 residues long. V trimming: 5 bases; J trimming: 6 bases; junction bases outside the gene matches: 11. Per germline, CDR1 SGHTA and CDR2 FQGNSA. Expansion of antigen-specific CD4+ T cells with viral peptide pools was carried out by the ViraFEST assay before sequencing. At the end of approximately 10 days of culture, CD4+ T cells were isolated. Participants got two doses of BNT162b2 or mRNA-1273 vaccine. Points on this clone: As yet, its antigen is unknown.

The sequence derives from a human donor who received a COVID-19 vaccine. The sequencing here drew on CD4+ T cells from PBMCs cultured with HCoV-NL63 spike peptides, taken after COVID-19 vaccination. The V gene is TRBV7-2, the J gene TRBJ2-3; 10 nucleotides line up with TRBD2. The CDR3 coding sequence is TGTGCCAGCAGCGGTCTAGCGGGAGATCCACCCGATACGCAGTATTTT. Translation: CASSGLAGDPPDTQYF.